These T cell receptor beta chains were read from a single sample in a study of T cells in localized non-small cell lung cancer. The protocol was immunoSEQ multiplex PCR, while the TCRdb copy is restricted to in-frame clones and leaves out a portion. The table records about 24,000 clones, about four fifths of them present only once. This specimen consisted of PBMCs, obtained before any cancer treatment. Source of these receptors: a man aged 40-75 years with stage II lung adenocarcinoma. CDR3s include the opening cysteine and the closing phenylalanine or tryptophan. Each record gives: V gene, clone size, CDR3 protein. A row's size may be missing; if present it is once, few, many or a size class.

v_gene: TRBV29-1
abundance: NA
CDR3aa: CSVAGMNTGELFF

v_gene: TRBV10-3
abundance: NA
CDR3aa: CAYRGGDEGNTEAFF

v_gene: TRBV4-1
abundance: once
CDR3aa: CASSHGLEGPETQYF

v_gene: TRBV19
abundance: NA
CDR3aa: CASSIGTFNEQFF

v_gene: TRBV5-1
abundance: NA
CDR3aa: CASSQSRGQETQYF

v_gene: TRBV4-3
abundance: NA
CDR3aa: CASSQDFLSGANVLTF

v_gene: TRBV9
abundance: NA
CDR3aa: CASSPALGQPQHF

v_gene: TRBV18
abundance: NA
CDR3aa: CASSPLGDREQYF

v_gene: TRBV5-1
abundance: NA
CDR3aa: CASSLDRGAEAFF

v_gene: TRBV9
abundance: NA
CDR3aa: CASSVGGRALSRDEQFF

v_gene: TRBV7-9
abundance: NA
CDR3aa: CASIPLGLAGVSEQFF

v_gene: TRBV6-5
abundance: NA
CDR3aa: CASSYYGNYGYTF

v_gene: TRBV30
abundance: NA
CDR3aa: CSLSGRAGGEQFF

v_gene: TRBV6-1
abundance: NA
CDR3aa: CASSTNDNQPQHF

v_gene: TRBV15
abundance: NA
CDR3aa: CATSRDPGNVDEQFF

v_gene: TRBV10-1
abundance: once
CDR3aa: CASSESGTSGYNEQFF

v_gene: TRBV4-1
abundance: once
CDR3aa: CASSEDRAGGYTF

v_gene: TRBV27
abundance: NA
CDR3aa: CASSHGTGLGGYTF

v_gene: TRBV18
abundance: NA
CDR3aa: CASSPPARVGDAEAFF

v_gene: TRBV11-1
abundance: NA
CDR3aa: CASSPRSGGASYEQYF

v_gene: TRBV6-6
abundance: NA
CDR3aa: CATDRTANTEAFF

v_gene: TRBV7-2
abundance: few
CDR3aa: CASSLYGQSGELFF

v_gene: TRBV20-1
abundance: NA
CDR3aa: CSAMYGEKLFF

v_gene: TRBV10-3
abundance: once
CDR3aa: CAISDQNGGGETQYF

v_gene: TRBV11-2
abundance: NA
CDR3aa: CASSPRANTEAFF

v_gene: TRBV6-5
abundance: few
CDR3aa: CASSYSVQGNGYTF

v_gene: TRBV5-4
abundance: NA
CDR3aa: CASSPRERSTDTQYF

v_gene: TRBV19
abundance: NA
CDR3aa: CASSSRTSGGFNEQFF

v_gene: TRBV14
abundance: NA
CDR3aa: CASSPYRDRGYEQYF

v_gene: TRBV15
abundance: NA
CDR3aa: CATSRDGDRREKLFF

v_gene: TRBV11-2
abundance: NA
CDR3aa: CASSPGQGAVQPQHF